Listed below are T cell receptor beta chains from one sample, sequenced in a study of a mutant IDH1 vaccine in newly diagnosed glioma. Method: immunoSEQ multiplex PCR; TCRdb's copy keeps in-frame clones and lacks some. Here the sample spans tens of thousands of clones, 70% to 90% being singletons. No antigen has been identified for these receptors. The source material was PBMCs, sampled from a glioma patient whose treatment included an IDH1 peptide vaccine. Receptors originate from a middle-aged man with glioma. Both conserved end residues are part of each CDR3. A D gene is named only where the DNA matches it firmly. Not all rows give a size; the values are once, few, many and, for expanded clones, a class.

>TRBV30|-|-|TRBJ2-7
CAWSQLGVGTYEQYF
TGTGCCTGGAGTCAGTTAGGGGTCGGGACCTACGAGCAGTACTTC
>TRBV4-2|-|-|TRBJ1-5
CASSQGVDRGNQPQHF
TGTGCCAGCAGCCAAGGCGTTGATAGGGGCAATCAGCCCCAGCATTTT
>TRBV5-1|few|-|TRBJ2-7
CASSLLVSYEQYF
TGCGCCAGCAGCTTACTTGTCTCCTACGAGCAGTACTTC
>TRBV13|-|TRBD2|TRBJ2-7
CASSSNERGVSYEQYF
TGTGCCAGCAGCTCGAATGAGCGGGGGGTGTCGTACGAGCAGTACTTC
>TRBV5-1|once|-|TRBJ2-2
CASSPTASNTGELFF
TGCGCCAGCAGCCCCACAGCTTCGAACACCGGGGAGCTGTTTTTT
>TRBV6-1|-|TRBD2|TRBJ2-2
CASSERLAGGLNTGELFF
TGTGCCAGCAGTGAACGGCTAGCGGGGGGCCTAAACACCGGGGAGCTGTTTTTT
>TRBV30|once|-|TRBJ2-5
CAWSGGEETQYF
TGTGCCTGGAGTGGGGGGGAAGAGACCCAGTACTTC
>TRBV25-1|-|-|TRBJ2-5
CASSENRLGVETQYF
TGTGCCAGCAGTGAAAACCGACTAGGTGTGGAGACCCAGTACTTC
>TRBV5-4|-|-|TRBJ2-1
CASSLPGRPTSEQFF
TGTGCCAGCAGTCTCCCGGGACGCCCTACAAGTGAGCAGTTCTTC
>TRBV5-5|-|-|TRBJ1-5
CASSFSTGAHQPQHF
TGTGCCAGCAGCTTTTCCACAGGAGCCCATCAGCCCCAGCATTTT
>TRBV6-4|-|-|TRBJ1-5
CASSPEGGMGNQPQHF
TGTGCCAGCAGTCCCGAGGGGGGCATGGGCAATCAGCCCCAGCATTTT
>TRBV9|few|-|TRBJ1-2
CASSLTGIGNYGYTF
TGTGCCAGCAGCTTAACAGGGATTGGTAACTATGGCTACACCTTC
>TRBV7-2|once|TRBD2|TRBJ2-7
CASSANSGSGTYEQYF
TGTGCCAGCAGCGCAAATAGCGGGAGTGGGACCTACGAGCAGTACTTC
>TRBV7-2|-|-|TRBJ2-7
CASSLGGGPEYEQYF
TGTGCCAGCAGCTTAGGAGGGGGACCTGAGTACGAGCAGTACTTC
>TRBV18|few|-|TRBJ1-6
CASSPTSFPGQGSSPLHF
TGTGCCAGCTCACCAACGTCTTTTCCTGGGCAGGGATCGTCACCCCTCCACTTT
>TRBV10-1|few|-|TRBJ1-1
CASSSGTEAFF
TGCGCCAGCAGTTCGGGGACTGAAGCTTTCTTT
>TRBV7-2|-|-|TRBJ2-1
CASSLNPSGNEQFF
TGTGCCAGCAGCTTAAATCCCTCGGGAAATGAGCAGTTCTTC
>TRBV7-6|-|-|TRBJ1-1
CASSPYYQGTLNTEAFF
TGTGCCAGCAGCCCATATTACCAGGGGACATTGAACACTGAAGCTTTCTTT
>TRBV27|few|-|TRBJ2-5
CASSIEPQETQYF
TGTGCCAGCAGTATCGAGCCCCAAGAGACCCAGTACTTC
>TRBV4-1|-|-|TRBJ2-7
CASSQGGSYEQYF
TGCGCCAGCAGCCAAGGCGGATCCTACGAGCAGTACTTC
>TRBV15|-|-|TRBJ2-6
CATSRERPSLSGANVLTF
TGTGCCACCAGCAGAGAACGACCGTCGCTCTCTGGGGCCAACGTCCTGACTTTC
>TRBV9|-|-|TRBJ1-5
CASSDRDGYQPQHF
TGTGCCAGCAGCGACCGGGACGGCTATCAGCCCCAGCATTTT
>TRBV7-3|-|-|TRBJ1-2
CASSVSARGGGYTF
TGTGCCAGCAGCGTGAGCGCCAGGGGAGGCGGCTACACCTTC
>TRBV19|-|-|TRBJ1-1
CASSIDLSRDLLYEAFF
TGTGCCAGTAGTATAGATCTCTCTAGGGACCTCCTCTATGAAGCTTTCTTT
>TRBV28|-|-|TRBJ1-5
CASSRIRGPQHF
TGTGCCAGCAGTAGGATTCGGGGGCCCCAGCATTTT
>TRBV9|once|-|TRBJ2-1
CASSVEVLGHDEQFF
TGTGCCAGCAGCGTAGAAGTCTTGGGACACGATGAGCAGTTCTTC